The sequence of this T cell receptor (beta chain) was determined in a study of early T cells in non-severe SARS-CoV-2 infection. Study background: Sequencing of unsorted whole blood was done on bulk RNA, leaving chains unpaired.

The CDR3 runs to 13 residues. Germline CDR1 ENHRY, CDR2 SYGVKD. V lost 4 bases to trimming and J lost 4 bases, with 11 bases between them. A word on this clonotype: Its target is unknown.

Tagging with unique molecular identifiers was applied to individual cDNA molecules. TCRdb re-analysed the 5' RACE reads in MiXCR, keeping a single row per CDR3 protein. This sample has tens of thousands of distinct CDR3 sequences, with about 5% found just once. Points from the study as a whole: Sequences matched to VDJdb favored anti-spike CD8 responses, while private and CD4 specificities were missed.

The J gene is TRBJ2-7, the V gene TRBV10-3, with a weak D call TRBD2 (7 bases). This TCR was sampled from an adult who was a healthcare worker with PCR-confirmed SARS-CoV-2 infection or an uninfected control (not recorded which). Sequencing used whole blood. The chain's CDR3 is CAISARGAYEQYF. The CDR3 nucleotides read TGTGCCATCAGTGCCCGGGGGGCTTACGAGCAGTACTTC.